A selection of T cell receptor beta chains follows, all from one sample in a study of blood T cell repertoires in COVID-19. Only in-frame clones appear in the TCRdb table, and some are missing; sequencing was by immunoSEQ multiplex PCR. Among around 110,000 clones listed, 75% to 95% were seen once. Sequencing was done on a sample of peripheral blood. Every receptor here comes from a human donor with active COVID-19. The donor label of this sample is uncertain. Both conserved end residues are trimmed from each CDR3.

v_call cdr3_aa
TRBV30 AWSVQSGSTDTQY
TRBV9 ASSVVVSPTRGGELF
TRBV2 ASRPDSRNQPQH
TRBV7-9 ASSSLGGGTTYEQY
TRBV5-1 ASSLGTGLRHQETQY
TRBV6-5 ASRGALVLETQY
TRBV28 ASRPSGGEWTKNIQY
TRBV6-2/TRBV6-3 ASSYIRGTSSDTQY
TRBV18 ASSPSTDMNTEAF
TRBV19 ASSIGSGTDTQY